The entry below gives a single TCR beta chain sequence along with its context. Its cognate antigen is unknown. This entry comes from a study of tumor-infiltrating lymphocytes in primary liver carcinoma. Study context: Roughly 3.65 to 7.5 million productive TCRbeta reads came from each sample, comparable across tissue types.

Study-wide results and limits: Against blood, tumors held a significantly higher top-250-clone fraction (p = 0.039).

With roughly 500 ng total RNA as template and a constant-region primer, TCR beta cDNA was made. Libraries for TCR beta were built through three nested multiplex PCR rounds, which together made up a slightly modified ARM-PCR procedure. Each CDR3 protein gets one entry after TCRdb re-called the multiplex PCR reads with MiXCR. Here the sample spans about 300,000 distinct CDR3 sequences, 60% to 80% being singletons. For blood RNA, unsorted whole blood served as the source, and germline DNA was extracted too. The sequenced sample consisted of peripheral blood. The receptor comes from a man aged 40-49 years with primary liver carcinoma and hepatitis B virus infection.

Here the CDR3 DNA reads TGCAGACTCGCCCAGGGGGCGGCAAGGGAAGATACGCAGTATTTT. Amino acid sequence: CRLAQGAAREDTQYF. The V and J genes are TRBV29-1 and TRBJ2-3, with 8 bases lining up with TRBD1. CDR3 length: 15 residues. Per germline, CDR1 SQVTM and CDR2 ANQGSEA.